Each of the 13 T cell receptor beta chains below was sequenced from the same sample in a study of CD8 T cells in Susac syndrome. Reverse transcription of roughly 0.5 to 1 ug RNA was performed with random hexamers. Each CDR3 protein gets one entry after TCRdb re-called the immunoSEQ multiplex PCR reads with MiXCR. The sample lists 250,000 to 350,000 distinct CDR3 sequences; 70% to 90% were seen once. Material: CD8+ T cells from PBMCs. The origin of the receptors is a human donor with multiple sclerosis.

This chain links TRBV2 with TRBJ2-7; tentatively, D is TRBD2 (6 bases). V was shortened by 10 bases and J by 2 bases, with 12 bases between the two germline ends. CDR3 length: 12 residues. CDR1 is SNHLY and CDR2 is FYNNEI in the germline V gene. CDR3 sequence: CATGGPPYEQYF. CDR3 in DNA: TGTGCCACCGGAGGGCCTCCCTACGAGCAGTACTTC.

This clonotype was counted between two and nine times. This chain connects TRBV27 to TRBJ2-3; D perhaps matches TRBD2 (6 bases). The CDR3 consists of 15 residues. The germline V gene has CDR1 MNHEY and CDR2 SMNVEV (reference sequence). V shed 1 base and J shed 1 base, with 9 bases lying between them. The CDR3 DNA sequence: TGTGCCAGCAGTTTATTCAGCGGGCGCACAGATACGCAGTATTTT. Protein: CASSLFSGRTDTQYF.

This chain links TRBV4-1 with TRBJ2-1, with TRBD2 matching 7 bases. The V and J ends lost 3 bases and 4 bases, in that order; junction bases with no gene match: 3. This CDR3 region has 14 residues. CDR1 is MGHRA and CDR2 is YSYEKL in the germline V gene. In DNA, the CDR3 is TGCGCCAGCAGCCAGTATAGCGGGTACAATGAGCAGTTCTTC. Protein sequence: CASSQYSGYNEQFF.

This clonotype was observed a single time. The chain has TRBV7-9 and TRBJ2-3; D possibly corresponds to TRBD2 (5 bases). The V and J ends lost 2 bases and 3 bases respectively, with 15 bases between them. Germline lookup yields CDR1 SEHNR and CDR2 FQNEAQ (reference sequence). This CDR3 is 16 amino acids long. CDR3 region: CASSLPRQRDTDTQYF. In nucleotides, the CDR3 is TGTGCCAGCAGCTTACCCCGCCAGAGGGATACAGATACGCAGTATTTT.

This sequence joins TRBV27 and TRBJ2-1, with 8 bases aligning to TRBD1. The CDR3 is 14 amino acids. In germline, CDR1 is MNHEY, CDR2 SMNVEV (reference sequence). V shed 5 bases and J 8 bases; nucleotides not matched to a gene: 8. The CDR3: CASSPGTGGHEQFF. Written as DNA, the CDR3 is TGTGCCAGCAGTCCCGGGACAGGTGGGCATGAGCAGTTCTTC.

DNA for the CDR3: TGTGCCAGCAGCCCCCTGGGACAGGGAAACACTGAAGCTTTCTTT. Translating gives CASSPLGQGNTEAFF. The rearrangement joins TRBV5-6 to TRBJ1-1, with 9 bases identical to TRBD1. The V segment lost 4 bases and the J segment 2 bases; nucleotides outside the gene matches: 6. Looked up from germline, CDR1 is SGHDT and CDR2 is YYEEEE. The CDR3 loop spans 15 amino acids.

V usage is TRBV27 and J usage is TRBJ1-2; 7 nucleotides agree with TRBD1. The germline gives CDR1 MNHEY, CDR2 SMNVEV (reference sequence). Unmatched junction bases numbered 20, after V lost 3 bases and J lost 4 bases. The CDR3 extends over 19 amino acids. The CDR3 nucleotides are TGTGCCAGCAGTTTCCTAACCGACGCAAAAAAGACAGGGCTCTATGGCTACACCTTC. Its protein is CASSFLTDAKKTGLYGYTF.

This clonotype was found a few times. V and J are TRBV11-1 and TRBJ1-2; D might be TRBD1 (6 bases). The ends were cut back, 4 bases at V and 5 bases at J, with 35 bases in the middle. The germline CDR1 and CDR2 sequences are SGHAT and FQDESV (reference sequence). This CDR3 region has 21 residues. The CDR3 DNA follows: TGTGCCAGCAGCTCCCTAGTTTCGGGGGGGCGGCCTTGGGGATACCCTTATGGCTACACCTTC. Its translation is CASSSLVSGGRPWGYPYGYTF.

J is TRBJ2-1 and V is TRBV30, with 9 bases aligning to TRBD2. The germline CDR1 and CDR2 sequences are GTSNPN and SVGIG (reference sequence). Unmatched junction bases numbered 11, after V lost 1 base and J lost 7 bases. This CDR3 comprises 16 residues. The CDR3 spells CAWSGVGTSPWNEQFF. The CDR3 DNA reads as TGTGCCTGGAGTGGGGTGGGGACTAGCCCCTGGAATGAGCAGTTCTTC. Full variable domain (outside the CDR3, taken from reference TRBV30 and TRBJ2-1): SQTIHQWPATLVQPVGSPLSLECTVEGTSNPNLYWYRQAAGRGLQLLFYSVGIGQISSEVPQNLSASRPQDRQFILSSKKLLLSDSGFYLCAWSGVGTSPWNEQFFGPGTRLTVL.

The rearrangement links TRBV30 to TRBJ2-6; D is possibly TRBD2 (6 bases). The CDR3 spans 13 residues. Germline V gene lookup returns CDR1 GTSNPN and CDR2 SVGIG (reference sequence). V was pared by 4 bases and J by 4 bases, with 8 bases between. The CDR3 sequence is CAWTGVGANVLTF. The CDR3 nucleotides are TGTGCCTGGACGGGGGTCGGGGCCAACGTCCTGACTTTC. Supplemented by reference TRBV30 and TRBJ2-6, the full variable domain reads SQTIHQWPATLVQPVGSPLSLECTVEGTSNPNLYWYRQAAGRGLQLLFYSVGIGQISSEVPQNLSASRPQDRQFILSSKKLLLSDSGFYLCAWTGVGANVLTFGAGSRLTVL.

The gene calls are TRBV27 and TRBJ2-2, with D possibly matching TRBD1 (5 bases). The CDR3 length is 14 residues. V was trimmed by 6 bases and J by 5 bases, leaving 13 bases between them. Germline CDR1 and CDR2: MNHEY and SMNVEV (reference sequence). CDR3 protein: CASRILGATGELFF. CDR3 bases: TGTGCCAGCAGAATTCTAGGGGCTACCGGGGAGCTGTTTTTT.

As concerns this clonotype: Sequence at one end of the junction differs from germline and may be a read error. V and J are TRBV7-7 and TRBJ1-5; maybe TRBD1 (6 bases). The germline V gene encodes CDR1 SSHAT and CDR2 FNYEAQ (reference sequence). The CDR3 covers 17 residues. Written as DNA, the CDR3 is TGTGCTAGCAGATCTCCAGGACAGTTATATAGCAATCAGCCCCAGCATTTT. Amino acid sequence: CASRSPGQLYSNQPQHF.

The chain is built from TRBV10-3 and TRBJ2-2; TRBD1 is a possible D gene (5 bases). CDR3 length: 11 residues. V was cut by 8 bases and J by 5 bases, with 6 bases left in between. In germline, CDR1 is ENHRY, CDR2 SYGVKD. The CDR3 coding sequence is TGTGCCATCCCAGGGACCGGGGAGCTGTTTTTT. Amino acids: CAIPGTGELFF.